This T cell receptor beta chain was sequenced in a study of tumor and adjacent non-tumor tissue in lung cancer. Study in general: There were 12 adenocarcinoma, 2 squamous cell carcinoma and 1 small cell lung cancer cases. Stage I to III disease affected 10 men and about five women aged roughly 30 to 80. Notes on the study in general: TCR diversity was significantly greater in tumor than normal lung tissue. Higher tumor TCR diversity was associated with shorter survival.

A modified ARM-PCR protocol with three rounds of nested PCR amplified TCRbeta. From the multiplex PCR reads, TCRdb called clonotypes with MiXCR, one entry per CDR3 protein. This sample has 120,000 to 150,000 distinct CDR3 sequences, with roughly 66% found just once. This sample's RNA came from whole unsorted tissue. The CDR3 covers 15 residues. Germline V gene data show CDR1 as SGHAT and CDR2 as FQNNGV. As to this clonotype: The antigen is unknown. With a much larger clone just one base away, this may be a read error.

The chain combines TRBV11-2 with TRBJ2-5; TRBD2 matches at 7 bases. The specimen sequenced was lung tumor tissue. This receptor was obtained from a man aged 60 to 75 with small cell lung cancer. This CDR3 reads CASSPTLAVQEIQYF. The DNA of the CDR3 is TGTGCCAGCAGCCCGACCCTAGCGGTCCAAGAGATCCAGTACTTC. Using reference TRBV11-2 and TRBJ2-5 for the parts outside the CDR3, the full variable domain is EAGVAQSPRYKIIEKRQSVAFWCNPISGHATLYWYQQILGQGPKLLIQFQNNGVVDDSQLPKDRFSAERLKGVDSTLKIQPAKLEDSAVYLCASSPTLAVQEIQYFGPGTRLLVL.